This TCR beta chain is drawn from a study of T cell changes during pregnancy in multiple sclerosis (dated by TCRdb to the late 2010s). With regard to the full study: In women with multiple sclerosis, the researchers looked at how the T cell repertoire shifted as pregnancy progressed.

To prepare the library, the immunoSEQ multiplex PCR assay was applied. This is the immuneACCESS table as TCRdb keeps it, with only in-frame sequences that have V and J called. A part of the clones is gone; compared with another copy, unresolved V genes explain less than half, and the rest is unexplained. The sample includes about 80,000 clones, with around nine tenths observed a single time. 1.9% of the sample belongs to the ten largest clones. Trimming leaves V shorter by 5 bases and J shorter by 6 bases, with the junction holding 3 bases beyond the gene matches. Including cysteine and phenylalanine, the CDR3 has 13 amino acids. Kept here is only the CDR3 DNA, which spans 39 bases and is read in frame from base 1. From the germline V gene (reference sequence), CDR1 is MNHEY and CDR2 is SMNVEV. Comments on this clone: This receptor's antigen is unknown. No qualities accompany the bases; no much larger clone lies one base away.

The sequence was obtained from a female donor with multiple sclerosis, enrolled in a pregnancy study. Source: peripheral blood, taken before pregnancy. This chain joins TRBV27 to TRBJ1-2; 10 central nucleotides agree with TRBD1. The CDR3 region: CASSRQGANGYTF. The DNA is as follows: TGTGCCAGCAGTCGACAGGGGGCAAATGGCTACACCTTC.